The following is a T cell receptor beta chain sequence with its context. Its antigen is as yet unknown. Trimming removed 4 bases from V and 10 bases from J; junction bases left unmatched: 5. The CDR3 is 13 amino acids. CDR1 is SGHNT, CDR2 YYREEE, per germline (reference sequence). Scientists ran DNA taken from cultured CD4+ T cells through the Oncomine TCR Beta short-read assay for sequencing. MiXCR, applied by TCRdb to the PCR reads, yields one record per CDR3 protein. The sample has roughly 14,000 distinct CDR3 sequences; nearly 35% are singletons. The treatment: 10-day PBMC culture with coronavirus spike peptide pools or control peptides (ViraFEST assay). With peptide pools, ViraFEST first expanded antigen-specific T cells and afterwards sequenced their TCRs. This entry comes from a study of vaccination and CD4 T cells after COVID-19.

The rearrangement links TRBV5-4 to TRBJ1-6; 7 bases fit TRBD1. The TCR sequence derives from a human donor with COVID-19. Source material: cultured CD4+ T cells from blood. The DNA for the CDR3 is TGTGCCAGCAGCACAAGACAGGGATCACCCCTCCACTTT. Amino acids: CASSTRQGSPLHF.